The sequence of this TCR beta chain was determined in a study of T cells in Graves' hyperthyroidism and ophthalmopathy. The TCR beta CDR3 regions underwent amplification using RNA transcripts as the source. A first-round RT-PCR of the TCR CDR3 used the HTBI primer set. TCRdb fed the multiplex PCR reads into MiXCR, producing one record per CDR3 protein. Among fewer than 500,000 distinct CDR3 sequences listed, approximately 12% were seen once. This clonotype was seen only a few times. This sequence was found in a man aged 30 to 45 with Graves' hyperthyroidism that later progressed to Graves' ophthalmopathy. Sequencing was carried out using blood.

The CDR3 nucleotides are TGCGCCAGCAGCACGGGACTAGCGGGGGGTAACAATGAGCAGTTCTTC. Its translation: CASSTGLAGGNNEQFF. This chain joins TRBV5-1 and TRBJ2-1, with 15 positions matching TRBD2. The germline CDR1 and CDR2 sequences are SGHRS and YFSETQ. The CDR3 extends over 16 amino acids. V was pared by 4 bases and J by 5 bases, with 4 bases of the junction left unmatched. Variable domain in full (rest from reference TRBV5-1 and TRBJ2-1): KAGVTQTPRYLIKTRGQQVTLSCSPISGHRSVSWYQQTPGQGLQFLFEYFSETQRNKGNFPGRFSGRQFSNSRSEMNVSTLELGDSALYLCASSTGLAGGNNEQFFGPGTRLTVL.